The following is a T cell receptor beta chain sequence with its context. Its antigen is undetermined. Germline V CDR1 and CDR2: SEHNR, FQNEAQ (reference sequence). J gave up 5 bases and V 0 bases, and 5 bases lay outside the gene matches. The CDR3 runs 15 residues. These data originate in a study of CD8+ T cells in alopecia areata. Sequencing used cDNA as its template, made by extracting RNA and reverse transcribing it. Sequenced by immunoSEQ multiplex PCR; TCRdb stores in-frame clones only, minus some. The top ten hold around 6% of the sample, which has about 82,000 clones, approximately 50% seen once. Study findings and constraints: Clarity of TCR sharing across patients fell short of that in mice, possibly HLA-related.

The sample comprised NKG2D-high CD8+ T cells sorted from blood. This chain links TRBV7-9 with TRBJ2-5; 8 bases agree with TRBD1. The sequence was collected from a human donor with alopecia areata. Written as DNA, the CDR3 is TGTGCCAGCAGCTTAGCGGACAGGGTTACTGAGACCCAGTACTTC. Translating gives CASSLADRVTETQYF.